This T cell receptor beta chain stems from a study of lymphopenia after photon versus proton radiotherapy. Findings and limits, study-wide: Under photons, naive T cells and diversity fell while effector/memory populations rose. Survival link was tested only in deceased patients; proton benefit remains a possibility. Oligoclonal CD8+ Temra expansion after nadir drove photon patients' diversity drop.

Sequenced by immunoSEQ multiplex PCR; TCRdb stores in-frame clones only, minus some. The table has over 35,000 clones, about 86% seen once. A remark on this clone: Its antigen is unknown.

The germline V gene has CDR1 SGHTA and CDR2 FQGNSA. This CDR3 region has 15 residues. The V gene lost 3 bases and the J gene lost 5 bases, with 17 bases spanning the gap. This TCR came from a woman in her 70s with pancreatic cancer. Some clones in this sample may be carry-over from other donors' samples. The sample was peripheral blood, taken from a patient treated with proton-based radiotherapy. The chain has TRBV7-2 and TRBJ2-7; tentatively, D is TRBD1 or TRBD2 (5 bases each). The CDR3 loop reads CASSFFGTTLNEQYF. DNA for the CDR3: TGTGCCAGCAGCTTTTTCGGGACCACGTTGAACGAGCAGTACTTC.